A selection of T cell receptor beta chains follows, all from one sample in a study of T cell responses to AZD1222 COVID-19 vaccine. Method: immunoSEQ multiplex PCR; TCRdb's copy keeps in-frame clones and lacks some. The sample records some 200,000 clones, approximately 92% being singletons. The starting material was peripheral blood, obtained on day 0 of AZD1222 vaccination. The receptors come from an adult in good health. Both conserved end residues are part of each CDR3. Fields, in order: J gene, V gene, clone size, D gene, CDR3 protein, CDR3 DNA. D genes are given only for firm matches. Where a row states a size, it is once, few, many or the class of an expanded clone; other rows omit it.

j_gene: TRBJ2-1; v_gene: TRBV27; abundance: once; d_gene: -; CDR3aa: CASSLVGRGLVFF; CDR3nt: TGTGCCAGCAGTTTAGTGGGGCGGGGCTTGGTGTTCTTC
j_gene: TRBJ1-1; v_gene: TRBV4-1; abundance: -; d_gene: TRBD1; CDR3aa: CASTDRGMNTEAFF; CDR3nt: TGCGCCAGTACGGACAGGGGCATGAACACTGAAGCTTTCTTT
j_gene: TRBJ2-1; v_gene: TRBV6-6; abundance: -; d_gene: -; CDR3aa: CASSQKRGGNEQFF; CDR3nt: TGTGCCAGCAGTCAAAAACGAGGGGGGAATGAGCAGTTCTTC
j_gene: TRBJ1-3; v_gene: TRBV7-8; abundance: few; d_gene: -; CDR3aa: CASTPRGISGNTIYF; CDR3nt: TGTGCCAGCACCCCCCGAGGGATCTCTGGAAACACCATATATTTT
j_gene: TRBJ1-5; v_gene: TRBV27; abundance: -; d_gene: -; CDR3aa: CASSLTPSGNQPQHF; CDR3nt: TGTGCCAGCAGTTTGACCCCGTCGGGCAATCAGCCCCAGCATTTT
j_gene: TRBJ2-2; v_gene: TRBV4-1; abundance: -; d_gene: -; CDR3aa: CASTLFLGTGELFF; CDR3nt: TGCGCCAGCACTCTCTTTCTAGGTACCGGGGAGCTGTTTTTT
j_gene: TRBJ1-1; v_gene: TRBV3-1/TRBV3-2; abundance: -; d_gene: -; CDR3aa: CASSPFRETEAFF; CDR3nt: TGTGCCAGCAGCCCATTTAGGGAGACTGAAGCTTTCTTT
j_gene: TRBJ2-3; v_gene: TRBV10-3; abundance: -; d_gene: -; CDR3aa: CAINDRGTDTQYF; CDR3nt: TGTGCCATCAATGACCGGGGCACAGATACGCAGTATTTT
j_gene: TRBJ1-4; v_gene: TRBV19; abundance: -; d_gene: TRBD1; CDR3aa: CASSMDNRGATNEKLFF; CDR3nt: TGTGCCAGTAGTATGGATAACAGGGGTGCAACTAATGAAAAACTGTTTTTT
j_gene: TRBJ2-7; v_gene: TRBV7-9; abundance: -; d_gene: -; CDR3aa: CASSRQSSYEQYF; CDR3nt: TGTGCCAGCAGCCGTCAGAGCTCCTACGAGCAGTACTTC
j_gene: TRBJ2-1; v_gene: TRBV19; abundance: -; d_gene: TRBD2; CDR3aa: CASSTKAGDGNEQFF; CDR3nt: TGTGCCAGTAGTACGAAAGCGGGAGATGGCAATGAGCAGTTCTTC
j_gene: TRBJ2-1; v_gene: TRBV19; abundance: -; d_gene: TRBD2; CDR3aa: CASKLAGVVEQFF; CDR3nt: TGTGCCAGTAAGCTAGCGGGAGTTGTTGAGCAGTTCTTC
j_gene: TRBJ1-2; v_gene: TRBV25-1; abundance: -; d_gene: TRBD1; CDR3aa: CASSLRGGNGYTF; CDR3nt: TGTGCCAGCAGCCTTAGAGGGGGCAATGGCTACACCTTC